This T cell receptor (beta chain) was captured in a study of shared clonotypes between healthy human individuals. About the study: Aged between 18 and 49, the donors were a couple of women and a few men.

At deep level, the assay was performed. Data came from immunoSEQ multiplex PCR; TCRdb stores just in-frame clones and leaves some out. Of some 1,600,000 clones in the sample, 98% were seen once. The CDR3 runs 13 residues. The V gene's germline CDR1 is SQVTM and CDR2 ANQGSEA. The ends lost 3 bases at V and 5 bases at J; junction bases unmatched: 4. This chain joins TRBV29-1 and TRBJ2-7; TRBD1 aligns across 10 bases. The receptor comes from a man in his thirties or forties in good health. Sequencing was done on a sample of naive CD4+ T cells sorted from blood. Subset in this sample: CD45RA+ positively selected. The CDR3 nucleotides are TGCAGCGTTGACAGGGGGACAGGGGACGAGCAGTACTTC. It translates to CSVDRGTGDEQYF.